A single sample gave rise to the 6 T cell receptor beta chains below, sequenced in a study of T cell repertoires in cytomegalovirus infection. MiXCR, applied by TCRdb to the reads, yields one record per CDR3 protein. The sample shows around 300,000 distinct CDR3 sequences, approximately 9.5% of them seen only once. Sequenced sample: PBMCs. These receptors originate from a human donor in good health (CMV status not recorded). Some clones in this sample may be carry-over from other donors' samples.

CDR3 nucleotides: TGTGCCAGCAGTGAAGCGAGGAGCTCGCTCTATGGCTACACCTTC. Protein sequence: CASSEARSSLYGYTF. This chain links TRBV6-1 with TRBJ1-2; D is undetermined. V shed 0 bases and J shed 4 bases, with 12 bases lying between them. The CDR3 is made up of 15 amino acids. Germline CDR1 is MNHNS and CDR2 is SASEGT.

This clonotype was counted at least ten times. The rearrangement joins TRBV7-3 to TRBJ2-5; 10 nucleotides align to TRBD2. This CDR3 comprises 17 residues. After removal of 2 bases from V and 5 bases from J, the junction contained 11 bases not matched to a gene. Per the germline V gene, CDR1 is SGHTA and CDR2 is FQGTGA. As DNA, the CDR3 is TGTGCCAGCAGCTTAGGTTTCGGACTAGCGGACGCCGAGACCCAGTACTTC. It yields the protein CASSLGFGLADAETQYF. Full variable domain (outside the CDR3, taken from reference TRBV7-3 and TRBJ2-5): GAGVSQTPSNKVTEKGKYVELRCDPISGHTALYWYRQSLGQGPEFLIYFQGTGAADDSGLPNDRFFAVRPEGSVSTLKIQRTERGDSAVYLCASSLGFGLADAETQYFGPGTRLLVL.

This clonotype came up a few times. V is TRBV7-9 and J is TRBJ1-1; D is unresolved. Germline V gene data show CDR1 as SEHNR and CDR2 as FQNEAQ (reference sequence). V lost 0 bases and J lost 3, with 5 bases in between. This CDR3 is built from 13 residues. CDR3: CASSLATYTEAFF. In nucleotides, the CDR3 is TGTGCCAGCAGCTTAGCGACCTACACTGAAGCTTTCTTT.

Comments on this clonotype: At one end, the junction sequence differs from germline, possibly due to a read error. This chain joins TRBV24-1 and TRBJ2-5; D possibly corresponds to TRBD1 (5 bases). Per the germline V gene, CDR1 is KGHDR and CDR2 is SFDVKD. The CDR3 is made up of 14 amino acids. The CDR3 nucleotides read TGTGCCACCAGTGATTTTGGGGCAGAAGAGACCCATTGCTTC. Its protein is CATSDFGAEETHCF.

This clonotype was seen only a few times. The chain links TRBV10-3 to TRBJ2-2, with TRBD1 matching 7 bases. This CDR3 spans 13 amino acids. The V segment lost 10 bases and the J segment 3 bases; nucleotides outside the gene matches: 5. Germline CDR1 ENHRY, CDR2 SYGVKD. CDR3 in DNA: TGTGCCACCAGGGACAGTTACACCGGGGAGCTGTTTTTT. As protein: CATRDSYTGELFF.

This clonotype was observed a few times. V and J are TRBV12-3 or TRBV12-4 and TRBJ2-7, with 10 bases lining up with TRBD2. V gave up 3 bases and J gave up 3 bases; unmatched junction bases: 5. This CDR3 comprises 15 residues. CDR3 residues: CASSFIAGGDYEQYF. The CDR3 bases are TGTGCCAGCAGTTTTATAGCGGGAGGCGACTACGAGCAGTACTTC.